Following are 26 T cell receptor beta chains from one sample sequenced in a study of TIL therapy for anti-PD-1-resistant metastatic lung cancer. Time point indicated: pre-treatment sample, taken before nivolumab and TIL therapy. The libraries were made with immunoSEQ v3. Sequencing was performed with immunoSEQ multiplex PCR; in TCRdb, only in-frame clones are kept and a portion is missing. The sample holds about 55,000 clones, over 75% seen once. The sample consisted of blood, taken at baseline. All receptors come from a person aged 25 to 85 with non-small cell lung cancer.

The V call is TRBV7-3, the J call TRBJ2-2; TRBD2 agrees at 7 bases. Germline-derived CDR1 and CDR2 are SGHTA and FQGTGA. The length of the CDR3 is 14 residues. The junction had 7 bases not matched to a gene; V was cut back by 5 bases and J by 7 bases. The CDR3 DNA sequence: TGTGCCAGCAGCCTGGGGACTAACTTCGGGGAGCTGTTTTTT. Encoded protein: CASSLGTNFGELFF.

The rearrangement joins TRBV30 to TRBJ2-2, with 9 bases that match TRBD1. The CDR3 has 15 residues. Germline CDR1 is GTSNPN and CDR2 is SVGIG (reference sequence). V dropped 3 bases and J dropped 4; count of bases not matched to a gene: 6. The CDR3 region has the DNA TGTGCCTGGAGGGGGACAGGGAAGAGCACCGGGGAGCTGTTTTTT. It specifies CAWRGTGKSTGELFF.

The chain couples TRBV5-4 to TRBJ1-6; D call uncertain. Trimming stripped 0 bases from V and 0 bases from J, with 4 bases between. Germline V lookup: CDR1 SGHNT, CDR2 YYREEE (reference sequence). The CDR3 length is 15 residues. The CDR3 reads CASSLGSSYNSPLHF. The CDR3 DNA sequence: TGTGCCAGCAGCTTGGGGAGCTCCTATAATTCACCCCTCCACTTT.

V gene TRBV29-1 combines with J gene TRBJ1-2; perhaps TRBD1 as D (5 bases). The V gene lost 5 bases and the J gene lost 6 bases, with 16 bases spanning the gap. Germline V lookup: CDR1 SQVTM, CDR2 ANQGSEA. The length of the CDR3 is 13 residues. CDR3 DNA: TGCAGCGTTTCTATGGGGGTCGGGGATGGCTACACCTTC. It yields the protein CSVSMGVGDGYTF.

Concerning this clone itself: Other DNA sequences in the sample encode the same CDR3. The gene calls are TRBV18 and TRBJ2-5; D remains unclear. Trimming left V 6 bases short and J 1 base short, with 3 bases between. Germline assignment: CDR1 KGHSH and CDR2 LQKENI. The CDR3 is 11 residues long. The CDR3 nucleotides read TGTGCCAGCTCGTCCCAAGAGACCCAGTACTTC. As protein: CASSSQETQYF.

This clone was seen a handful of times. The chain couples TRBV7-2 to TRBJ2-1; 10 bases are shared with TRBD2. Germline lookup yields CDR1 SGHTA and CDR2 FQGNSA. V shed 5 bases, J shed 4 bases, and the junction held 8 bases outside the gene matches. CDR3 length: 16 residues. The CDR3 nucleotides read TGTGCCAGCAGCGCCAGACAGCGGGGGGGTTACAATGAGCAGTTCTTC. Its translation is CASSARQRGGYNEQFF.

The CDR3 region is CASSVGGWGSGELFF. Here the CDR3 DNA reads TGTGCCAGCAGCGTAGGGGGCTGGGGATCCGGGGAGCTGTTTTTT. V gene TRBV9 combines with J gene TRBJ2-2; D perhaps matches TRBD1 (5 bases). Germline V gives CDR1 SGDLS, CDR2 YYNGEE. The CDR3 is made up of 15 amino acids. V was clipped by 0 bases and J by 6 bases, with 12 bases between them.

The table lists this clone with many counts. This chain connects TRBV12-3 or TRBV12-4 to TRBJ1-1; tentative D call: TRBD1 (6 bases). Trimming cost V 6 bases and J 6 bases, with 14 bases left between them. The CDR3 spans 13 residues. The CDR3 is CASRQGSEAEAFF. The CDR3 bases are TGTGCCAGCAGACAGGGATCGGAGGCTGAAGCTTTCTTT.

This chain links TRBV20-1 with TRBJ2-5; tentative D call: TRBD1 (7 bases). CDR3 length: 15 residues. Germline lookup yields CDR1 DFQATT and CDR2 SNEGSKA (reference sequence). V lost 3 bases to trimming and J lost 0 bases, with 14 bases between them. The CDR3 loop reads CSASLEGQNQETQYF. The CDR3 DNA is TGCAGTGCTAGTTTGGAGGGACAGAACCAAGAGACCCAGTACTTC.

The V call is TRBV3-1 (or the pseudogene TRBV3-2), the J call TRBJ1-4; the D is unclear. The germline V gene encodes CDR1 LGHDT and CDR2 YNNKEL (reference sequence). Trimming stripped 4 bases from V and 5 bases from J, with 8 bases between. This CDR3 is 13 amino acids long. CDR3 sequence reads: CASSPSRNEKLFF. The CDR3 DNA is TGTGCCAGCAGCCCGTCCAGGAATGAAAAACTGTTTTTT.

The rearrangement joins TRBV18 to TRBJ1-5; tentatively, D is TRBD1 (6 bases). Germline CDR1 KGHSH, CDR2 LQKENI. Trimming removed 3 bases at V and 1 base at J, with 13 bases between. The CDR3 runs to 16 residues. The CDR3 nucleotides are TGTGCCAGCTCACCGCAGGGGCTAAACAGCAATCAGCCCCAGCATTTT. Encoded protein: CASSPQGLNSNQPQHF.

Turning to this clone: The sample holds other DNA sequences that translate to the same CDR3. This chain uses TRBV7-6 with TRBJ1-1, with D possibly TRBD1 on 6 matching bases. The CDR3 contains 15 residues. CDR1 and CDR2 from the germline V gene are SGHVS and FNYEAQ. V was cut by 1 base and J by 2 bases, with 11 bases left in between. The CDR3 loop reads CASSLVSGGNTEAFF. CDR3 bases: TGTGCCAGCAGCTTAGTAAGCGGGGGCAACACTGAAGCTTTCTTT.

V and J are TRBV28 and TRBJ1-5; D not certain. With 3 bases removed from V and 1 base from J, the gap between germline ends came to 22 bases. This CDR3 spans 19 amino acids. Germline CDR1 MDHEN, CDR2 SYDVKM. CDR3 sequence reads: CASSLISGISRGSNQPQHF. In DNA form, the CDR3 reads TGTGCCAGCAGTTTGATTTCGGGAATATCCAGAGGGAGCAATCAGCCCCAGCATTTT.

This chain uses TRBV7-2 with TRBJ1-1; possible D gene TRBD1, 5 bases. The germline CDR1 and CDR2 sequences are SGHTA and FQGNSA. Trimming took off 3 bases at V and 5 bases at J, with 10 bases between the two ends. The CDR3 consists of 13 residues. CDR3 coding DNA: TGTGCCAGCAGCTTCGCAGGGAAAACTGAAGCTTTCTTT. Its translation: CASSFAGKTEAFF. Complete variable domain (other parts from reference TRBV7-2 and TRBJ1-1): GAGVSQSPSNKVTEKGKDVELRCDPISGHTALYWYRQSLGQGLEFLIYFQGNSAPDKSGLPSDRFSAERTGGSVSTLTIQRTQQEDSAVYLCASSFAGKTEAFFGQGTRLTVV.

The chain employs TRBV18 and TRBJ1-1; D remains ambiguous. The CDR3 totals 13 residues. Trimming removed 3 bases from V and 3 bases from J, with 8 bases in between. Looked up from germline, CDR1 is KGHSH and CDR2 is LQKENI. The CDR3, as DNA: TGTGCCAGCTCACCTAGCGGGGACACTGAAGCTTTCTTT. It codes for CASSPSGDTEAFF.

This chain connects TRBV6-2 or TRBV6-3 to TRBJ2-4; D is tentatively TRBD1 or TRBD2 (5 bases each). V was trimmed by 5 bases and J by 2 bases, leaving 16 bases between them. The germline V gene has CDR1 MNHEY and CDR2 SVGEGT. The CDR3 extends over 16 amino acids. DNA for the CDR3: TGTGCCAGCAGTAAAGGGACCATCGCTTCCAAAAACATTCAGTACTTC. Residues: CASSKGTIASKNIQYF.

The V gene is TRBV6-2 or TRBV6-3, the J gene TRBJ2-1; D unclear. The germline gives CDR1 MNHEY, CDR2 SVGEGT. This CDR3 contains 12 residues. Trimming removed 4 bases at V and 8 bases at J, with 9 bases between. The CDR3: CASSSLSDEQFF. As DNA, the CDR3 is TGTGCCAGCAGTTCCCTCTCAGATGAGCAGTTCTTC.

This clone was found once. V is TRBV7-2 and J is TRBJ2-5; D is undetermined. Germline CDR1 is SGHTA and CDR2 is FQGNSA. V dropped 4 bases and J dropped 5 bases, with 14 bases sitting between them. The CDR3 is made up of 14 amino acids. DNA for the CDR3: TGTGCCAGCAGCTCTCCGGCCCTGCCGGAGACCCAGTACTTC. The encoded protein is CASSSPALPETQYF.

CDR3: CASSQGGGLGYGYTF. The CDR3 region has the DNA TGTGCCAGCAGCCAAGGCGGGGGGTTAGGATATGGCTACACCTTC. The chain recombines TRBV3-1 (or the pseudogene TRBV3-2) with TRBJ1-2; a possible D gene is TRBD1 (5 bases). Per germline, CDR1 LGHDT and CDR2 YNNKEL (reference sequence). V gave up 1 base and J gave up 5 bases, with 14 bases separating them. This CDR3 contains 15 residues.

The rearrangement uses TRBV7-2 and TRBJ1-6, with 9 bases fitting TRBD1. Germline loops: CDR1 SGHTA, CDR2 FQGNSA. Germline trimming cut 3 bases from V and 0 bases from J; bases unmatched to any gene: 6. The CDR3 extends over 18 amino acids. The CDR3 region has the DNA TGTGCCAGCAGCTTCTCCGGGACAGGGAACTCCTATAATTCACCCCTCCACTTT. Translating it yields CASSFSGTGNSYNSPLHF.

J is TRBJ2-1 and V is TRBV19; unclear D gene. Germline-derived CDR1 and CDR2 are LNHDA and SQIVND (reference sequence). V lost 4 bases and J 5 bases, leaving 21 bases between the germline ends. The CDR3 has 17 amino acids. The CDR3 here is CASSTVPGLLRDNEQFF. CDR3 coding DNA: TGTGCCAGTAGTACAGTCCCGGGCCTCCTACGGGACAATGAGCAGTTCTTC. Using reference TRBV19 and TRBJ2-1 for the parts outside the CDR3, the full variable domain is DGGITQSPKYLFRKEGQNVTLSCEQNLNHDAMYWYRQDPGQGLRLIYYSQIVNDFQKGDIAEGYSVSREKKESFPLTVTSAQKNPTAFYLCASSTVPGLLRDNEQFFGPGTRLTVL.

The chain carries TRBV4-1 and TRBJ2-2; 7 positions agree with TRBD1. After removal of 5 bases from V and 0 bases from J, the junction contained 9 bases not matched to a gene. The CDR3 totals 17 residues. The germline V gene encodes CDR1 MGHRA and CDR2 YSYEKL. The chain's CDR3 is CASSGTASLANTGELFF. The CDR3 DNA sequence: TGCGCCAGCAGCGGGACAGCTAGCCTTGCGAACACCGGGGAGCTGTTTTTT.

This clone is a singleton in its sample. The chain carries TRBV7-2 and TRBJ1-1, with D perhaps matching TRBD1 (5 bases). With 4 bases removed from V and 3 bases from J, the gap between germline ends came to 15 bases. CDR3 length: 15 amino acids. The germline V gene has CDR1 SGHTA and CDR2 FQGNSA. The CDR3 DNA reads as TGTGCCAGCAGCTCCTCTGGGGGGTTGGACACTGAAGCTTTCTTT. Its translation: CASSSSGGLDTEAFF.

The rearrangement links TRBV4-2 to TRBJ1-4; 7 bases align to TRBD1. This CDR3 is built from 14 residues. Germline V gene sequence: CDR1 LGHNA, CDR2 YNFKEQ. The ends lost 1 base at V and 16 bases at J; junction bases unmatched: 12. CDR3 nucleotide sequence: TGTGCCAGCAGCCAAGGCTTGGACCGGGACAGAAAGTTTTTT. Its translation: CASSQGLDRDRKFF.

This chain joins TRBV5-4 and TRBJ1-1; the D gene is possibly TRBD1 (5 bases). There are 14 residues in the CDR3. CDR1 SGHNT and CDR2 YYREEE come from the germline V gene (reference sequence). The germline V and J ends were trimmed by 2 bases and 4 bases, with 12 bases remaining between them. CDR3 DNA: TGTGCCAGCAGCTTCCAGTATGGGGCCACTGAAGCTTTCTTT. Its protein is CASSFQYGATEAFF.

V gene TRBV9 combines with J gene TRBJ1-4; 9 bases are a match to TRBD1. The CDR3 consists of 16 residues. The J segment lost 0 bases and the V segment lost 4 bases, leaving 4 bases of the junction unmatched. From germline, CDR1 is SGDLS and CDR2 YYNGEE. In DNA, the CDR3 is TGTGCCAGCAGCCCGCGACAGGGGGCAACTAATGAAAAACTGTTTTTT. Protein: CASSPRQGATNEKLFF.